This T cell receptor beta chain was sequenced for a study of shared clonotypes between healthy human individuals. Study observations and caveats: Generally, naive subsets came out with larger estimated richness than memory subsets.

Sequenced by immunoSEQ multiplex PCR; TCRdb stores in-frame clones only, minus some. Found here are around 1.4 million clones, 98% of them singletons; the top ten hold 0.36%. Concerning this clone itself: Its antigen is currently unknown.

This TCR came from a man younger than 45 in good health. The sequenced material came from naive CD4+ T cells sorted from blood. Stated subset: CD45RA+ positively selected.

CDR3 region: CASSESGGQGGDNEQFF. CDR3 coding DNA: TGCGCCAGCAGTGAGTCGGGAGGACAGGGGGGAGACAATGAGCAGTTCTTC. The chain has TRBV10-1 and TRBJ2-1, with TRBD1 matching 10 bases. Germline trimming cut 0 bases from V and 5 bases from J; bases unmatched to any gene: 7. Per the germline V gene, CDR1 is WNHNN and CDR2 is SYGVQD (reference sequence). The CDR3 loop spans 17 amino acids.